This T cell receptor beta chain was sequenced in a study of shared T cell receptors in the human thymus. Here immunoSEQ multiplex PCR was the method, and the copy in TCRdb shows in-frame clones only, minus some. The table records hundreds of thousands of clones, about 89% of them present only once. The CDR3 consists of 15 residues. The same sample was also studied in work on human thymus T cells. From that paper: Finnish infants who were healthy and having corrective surgery for congenital heart defects made up the donors. Corrective cardiac surgery supplied the resected thymus tissue. Gene usage (both V and J) appeared biased in thymic and blood repertoires. Related studies noted strongly shared thymic repertoires across unrelated people.

This TCR came from a boy under two years old with a congenital heart defect. Sequenced sample: thymocytes. This chain uses TRBV21-1 with TRBJ2-7; no DNA check was done on the table's D call, TRBD1. TRBV21-1 is deemed a pseudogene. The CDR3: CASSKSTGGLYEQYF. DNA of the CDR3: TGTGCCAGCAGCAAATCGACAGGGGGCCTCTACGAGCAGTACTTC.